Below, 22 T cell receptor beta chains from the same sample are listed, as sequenced in a study of Ad26.COV2.S vaccination and SARS-CoV-2 variants. TCRdb's table, derived via immunoSEQ multiplex PCR, lists solely in-frame clones and lacks some. In the table there are some 300,000 clones, about 82% of which are singletons. As for treatment: around 19 received Ad26.COV2.S at low or high dose, single or two shots; 5 received placebo; per-sample allocation not given. Material that was analyzed had been drawn on day 63 after the first vaccine or placebo injection. This material consisted of peripheral blood, taken in a trial of Ad26.COV2.S vaccine versus placebo. The receptors were sampled from a person between 18 and 59 years old who received the Ad26.COV2.S COVID-19 vaccine or a placebo.

V gene TRBV12-2 combines with J gene TRBJ1-1. TRBV12-2 is a pseudogene locus. This CDR3 has 16 residues. The CDR3 reads CASRPPRPAGNTEAFF. For the CDR3, the DNA is TGTGCAAGTCGCCCCCCCCGGCCAGCCGGGAACACTGAAGCTTTCTTT.

Details on this clone: This CDR3 is also generated by other DNA sequences in the sample. V is TRBV3-1 (or the pseudogene TRBV3-2) and J is TRBJ2-7, with 11 positions matching TRBD1. The V gene's germline CDR1 is LGHDT and CDR2 YNNKEL (reference sequence). This CDR3 spans 14 amino acids. V dropped 4 bases and J dropped 4; count of bases not matched to a gene: 3. Here the CDR3 reads CASSPRDRGYEQYF. The CDR3 coding sequence is TGTGCCAGCAGCCCCCGGGACAGGGGGTACGAGCAGTACTTC.

CDR3 in DNA: TGTGCCAGTAGTCCCCAGGGGATTCGCAATCAGCCCCAGCATTTT. The encoded protein is CASSPQGIRNQPQHF. The V call is TRBV19, the J call TRBJ1-5, with D possibly matching TRBD1 (6 bases). The germline V and J ends were trimmed by 5 bases and 2 bases, with 13 bases remaining between them. CDR1 LNHDA and CDR2 SQIVND come from the germline V gene (reference sequence). The CDR3 totals 15 residues.

The rearrangement links TRBV5-6 to TRBJ2-1, with 10 bases aligning to TRBD1. The CDR3 loop spans 16 amino acids. V lost 6 bases to trimming and J lost 10 bases; unmatched junction nucleotides: 16. CDR1 is SGHDT, CDR2 YYEEEE, per germline. The CDR3 sequence: CASTKIGWTGGYEQFF. Here the CDR3 DNA reads TGTGCCAGCACCAAGATAGGGTGGACAGGGGGATACGAGCAGTTCTTC.

V is TRBV7-8 and J is TRBJ2-1, with D possibly being TRBD1 (5 bases). The CDR3 sequence is 13 residues long. Germline V gene lookup returns CDR1 SGHVS and CDR2 FQNEAQ. The V end lost 7 bases, the J end lost 5 bases, and 12 bases lay between the germline ends. For the CDR3, the DNA is TGTGCCAGCACCACTTCAGGGAACAATGAGCAGTTCTTC. Residues: CASTTSGNNEQFF.

The rearrangement links TRBV7-2 to TRBJ2-2; D not certain. Germline CDR1 reads SGHTA; CDR2 reads FQGNSA. The V and J ends lost 5 bases and 2 bases respectively, with 9 bases between them. CDR3 size: 14 residues. CDR3 bases: TGTGCCAGCAGCCCCAGGACCAACACCGGGGAGCTGTTTTTT. Its protein product is CASSPRTNTGELFF. Supplemented by reference TRBV7-2 and TRBJ2-2, the full variable domain reads GAGVSQSPSNKVTEKGKDVELRCDPISGHTALYWYRQSLGQGLEFLIYFQGNSAPDKSGLPSDRFSAERTGGSVSTLTIQRTQQEDSAVYLCASSPRTNTGELFFGEGSRLTVL.

The V gene is TRBV11-1, the J gene TRBJ2-1; D gene ambiguous. Germline lookup yields CDR1 SGHAT and CDR2 FQDESV (reference sequence). CDR3 length: 13 amino acids. The V gene lost 0 bases and the J gene lost 10 bases, with 10 bases spanning the gap. The CDR3 here is CASSLARVWEQFF. In DNA form, the CDR3 reads TGTGCCAGCAGCTTAGCCCGGGTATGGGAGCAGTTCTTC.

This sequence joins TRBV4-2 and TRBJ1-2, with TRBD1 matching over 7 bases. The germline V gene has CDR1 LGHNA and CDR2 YNFKEQ. The CDR3 is made up of 14 amino acids. J lost 5 bases, V lost 4 bases, and 7 bases had no gene match. As DNA, the CDR3 is TGTGCCAGCAGCCCAAAGACAGGGTATTATGGCTACACCTTC. Amino acid sequence: CASSPKTGYYGYTF.

In this sample, this clone turned up a few times. The chain carries TRBV6-6 and TRBJ1-2, with no clear D. V was cut by 6 bases and J by 3 bases, with 5 bases left in between. CDR3 size: 11 residues. From germline, CDR1 is MNHNY and CDR2 SVGAGI (reference sequence). CDR3 sequence reads: CASRPDYGYTF. DNA of the CDR3: TGTGCCAGCAGACCCGACTATGGCTACACCTTC.

V usage is TRBV27 and J usage is TRBJ2-7; 7 bases match TRBD1. Germline loops: CDR1 MNHEY, CDR2 SMNVEV (reference sequence). This CDR3 spans 14 amino acids. Trimming cost V 0 bases and J 6 bases; bases outside gene matches: 5. This CDR3 is CASSLSLTGSEQYF. The CDR3 DNA sequence: TGTGCCAGCAGTTTATCCTTGACAGGGAGCGAGCAGTACTTC.

The chain recombines TRBV28 with TRBJ1-2, with a weak D call TRBD1 (5 bases). Per the germline V gene, CDR1 is MDHEN and CDR2 is SYDVKM. With 7 bases removed from V and 4 bases from J, the gap between germline ends came to 16 bases. CDR3 length equals 14 residues. The CDR3 DNA sequence: TGTGCCAGCATCCCCCCCGGGGCCTCCTATGGCTACACCTTC. It encodes CASIPPGASYGYTF.

This chain uses TRBV7-8 with TRBJ1-5, with D maybe TRBD1 (5 bases). Trimming left V 5 bases short and J 5 bases short, with 19 bases between. Germline CDR1 is SGHVS and CDR2 is FQNEAQ. The CDR3 is made up of 16 amino acids. The CDR3 reads CASSPDTAIGDQPQHF. The CDR3 nucleotides read TGTGCCAGCAGCCCAGACACGGCTATAGGGGATCAGCCCCAGCATTTT.

The J gene is TRBJ2-7, the V gene TRBV14; TRBD2 is a possible D gene (6 bases). The CDR3 spans 18 residues. V gave up 1 base and J gave up 3 bases, with 22 bases separating them. Germline CDR1 is SGHDN and CDR2 is FVKESK. The CDR3 sequence is CASSQVPLFGDSIYEQYF. Written as DNA, the CDR3 is TGTGCCAGCAGCCAAGTTCCCCTCTTCGGGGACTCAATCTACGAGCAGTACTTC.

The J gene is TRBJ1-2, the V gene TRBV2; TRBD1 agrees at 9 bases. V trimming: 7 bases; J trimming: 2 bases; junction bases outside the gene matches: 2. CDR1 and CDR2 (germline): SNHLY, FYNNEI. This CDR3 contains 13 residues. The CDR3 spells CASTGQGNYGYTF. The CDR3 DNA sequence: TGTGCCAGCACTGGACAGGGGAACTATGGCTACACCTTC. Supplemented by reference TRBV2 and TRBJ1-2, the full variable domain reads EPEVTQTPSHQVTQMGQEVILRCVPISNHLYFYWYRQILGQKVEFLVSFYNNEISEKSEIFDDQFSVERPDGSNFTLKIRSTKLEDSAMYFCASTGQGNYGYTFGSGTRLTVV.

The genes are TRBV7-8 and TRBJ1-1; 10 bases are shared with TRBD1. The CDR3 contains 14 residues. The V segment lost 4 bases and the J segment 6 bases; nucleotides outside the gene matches: 5. Per germline, CDR1 SGHVS and CDR2 FQNEAQ. The CDR3 sequence: CASSYRDRGPEAFF. The CDR3 DNA reads TGTGCCAGCAGCTACCGGGACAGGGGACCTGAAGCTTTCTTT.

This clone was observed at least ten times. This chain connects TRBV3-1 (or the pseudogene TRBV3-2) to TRBJ1-4; 9 bases are shared with TRBD1. Looked up from germline, CDR1 is LGHDT and CDR2 is YNNKEL (reference sequence). The CDR3 extends over 15 amino acids. V dropped 1 base and J dropped 5; count of bases not matched to a gene: 2. The CDR3 loop is CASSQGQGENEKLFF. In DNA, the CDR3 is TGTGCCAGCAGCCAAGGACAGGGGGAAAATGAAAAACTGTTTTTT.

The V and J genes are TRBV5-1 and TRBJ2-3, with D unclear. This CDR3 spans 14 amino acids. Germline V gene sequence: CDR1 SGHRS, CDR2 YFSETQ. The V and J ends lost 0 bases and 4 bases respectively, with 9 bases between them. CDR3 DNA sequence: TGCGCCAGCAGCTTGGGGGGTAGTGCAGATACGCAGTATTTT. This translates into CASSLGGSADTQYF. Together with reference TRBV5-1 and TRBJ2-3, the CDR3 gives the full variable domain: KAGVTQTPRYLIKTRGQQVTLSCSPISGHRSVSWYQQTPGQGLQFLFEYFSETQRNKGNFPGRFSGRQFSNSRSEMNVSTLELGDSALYLCASSLGGSADTQYFGPGTRLTVL.

A single count supports this clone. V usage is TRBV9 and J usage is TRBJ1-2; tentative D call: TRBD1 (5 bases). The V gene lost 0 bases and the J gene lost 8 bases, with 14 bases spanning the gap. CDR3 length equals 14 residues. The germline gives CDR1 SGDLS, CDR2 YYNGEE. This chain's CDR3 is CASSVAPGLGGYTF. CDR3 DNA sequence: TGTGCCAGCAGCGTAGCTCCAGGGTTAGGGGGCTACACCTTC.

The CDR3 nucleotides are TGTGCCAGCCTTTCCTGGAGTGGGGTGGGCAATCAGCCCCAGCATTTT. Protein product: CASLSWSGVGNQPQHF. This sequence joins TRBV28 and TRBJ1-5; no clear D. This CDR3 region has 16 residues. Germline V lookup: CDR1 MDHEN, CDR2 SYDVKM. V lost 8 bases, J lost 2 bases, and 19 bases lay in between.

V is TRBV28 and J is TRBJ2-7; 8 bases are shared with TRBD1. Germline CDR1 reads MDHEN; CDR2 reads SYDVKM. V lost 8 bases to trimming and J lost 3 bases; unmatched junction nucleotides: 3. The CDR3 is 12 amino acids. CDR3 DNA: TGTGCCAGCCGTGACAGGGGCTACGAGCAGTACTTC. This sequence encodes CASRDRGYEQYF.

This chain uses TRBV10-3 with TRBJ1-1; TRBD1 matches 8 bases. J lost 2 bases, V lost 2 bases, and 4 bases had no gene match. The CDR3 consists of 15 residues. Germline CDR1 reads ENHRY; CDR2 reads SYGVKD. CDR3 residues: CAISEGGTGNTEAFF. DNA of the CDR3: TGTGCCATCAGTGAGGGGGGGACAGGTAACACTGAAGCTTTCTTT.

This chain links TRBV4-2 with TRBJ1-3, with D possibly matching TRBD1 (6 bases). The CDR3 consists of 17 residues. CDR1 is LGHNA and CDR2 is YNFKEQ in the germline V gene. V was trimmed by 0 bases and J by 4 bases, leaving 16 bases between them. The chain's CDR3 is CASSQDALGGQGNTIYF. CDR3 DNA: TGTGCCAGCAGCCAAGATGCCCTCGGGGGGCAGGGAAACACCATATATTTT.